This T cell receptor beta chain was obtained from a study of prognosis after radiotherapy for stage I lung cancer. Study context: Radiotherapy: SBRT, 3 to 5 fractions, biologically effective dose at least 100 Gy. The study's findings and limits: Any tumor specificity that the expanded TCR clones may have had was not determined.

The CDR3 runs to 14 residues. The germline V gene encodes CDR1 ENHRY and CDR2 SYGVKD. J was trimmed by 2 bases and V by 10 bases; bases with no gene match: 5. The TCR beta CDR3 region was amplified from genomic DNA, with two rounds of multiplex PCR being used for the amplification. First-round PCR, the initial amplification, used primers specific to each TRBV and TRBJ gene. TCRdb processed the multiplex PCR reads anew with MiXCR; each CDR3 protein has one entry. The repertoire consists of 20,000 to 30,000 distinct CDR3 sequences, with about 41% occurring once and the leading ten covering about 32%. Researchers took around 6 milliliters of peripheral blood at each of two time points. This clonotype has ten or more counts. Its target is not known.

The chain recombines TRBV10-3 with TRBJ2-3, with TRBD2 matching 11 bases. The sequencing used PBMCs, collected before or after stereotactic body radiation therapy (not recorded which). This receptor was obtained from a donor over 45 with non-small cell lung cancer. DNA of the CDR3: TGTGCCACGGGGACTAGCGGCACCACAGATACGCAGTATTTT. Its protein is CATGTSGTTDTQYF.